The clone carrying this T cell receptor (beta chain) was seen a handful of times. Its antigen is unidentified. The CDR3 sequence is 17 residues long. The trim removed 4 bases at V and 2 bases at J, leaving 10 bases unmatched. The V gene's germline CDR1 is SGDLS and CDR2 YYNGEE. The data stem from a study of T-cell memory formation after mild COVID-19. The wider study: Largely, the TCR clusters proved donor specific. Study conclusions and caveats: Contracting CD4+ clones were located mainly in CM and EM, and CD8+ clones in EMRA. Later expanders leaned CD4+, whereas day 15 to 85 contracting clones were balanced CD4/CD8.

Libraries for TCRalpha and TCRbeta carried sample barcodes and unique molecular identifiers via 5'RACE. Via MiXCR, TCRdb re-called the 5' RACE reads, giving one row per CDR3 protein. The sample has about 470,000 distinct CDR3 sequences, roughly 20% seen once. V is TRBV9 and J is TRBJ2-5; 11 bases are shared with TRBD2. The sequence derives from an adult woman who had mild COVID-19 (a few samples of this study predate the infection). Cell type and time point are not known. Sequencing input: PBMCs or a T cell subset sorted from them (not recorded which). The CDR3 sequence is CASSSRPGLADQETQYF. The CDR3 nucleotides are TGTGCCAGCAGCTCCCGGCCGGGACTAGCGGATCAAGAGACCCAGTACTTC.